This paragraph covers one T cell receptor beta chain sequence. This sample is part of a study of Tregs in tolerant kidney transplant recipients. Generated by immunoSEQ multiplex PCR, the TCRdb table keeps only in-frame clones and is missing some. Of 60,000 or so clones listed, over 75% were seen once; the top ten hold roughly 2%. The length of the CDR3 is 11 residues. Trimming cost V 5 bases and J 1 base, with 2 bases left between them. Germline loops: CDR1 SGHTA, CDR2 FQGNSA. Before regulatory T cell sorting, thawed PBMCs rested overnight at 37°C in about 190 IU/ml IL-2. The sample here was Tregs from blood, taken before the transplant. The sequence was collected from a human donor who received a combined kidney and bone marrow transplant. This chain uses TRBV7-2 with TRBJ1-1; no clear D gene. CDR3 nucleotide sequence: TGTGCCAGCAGCCAGAACACTGAAGCTTTCTTT. Residues: CASSQNTEAFF.